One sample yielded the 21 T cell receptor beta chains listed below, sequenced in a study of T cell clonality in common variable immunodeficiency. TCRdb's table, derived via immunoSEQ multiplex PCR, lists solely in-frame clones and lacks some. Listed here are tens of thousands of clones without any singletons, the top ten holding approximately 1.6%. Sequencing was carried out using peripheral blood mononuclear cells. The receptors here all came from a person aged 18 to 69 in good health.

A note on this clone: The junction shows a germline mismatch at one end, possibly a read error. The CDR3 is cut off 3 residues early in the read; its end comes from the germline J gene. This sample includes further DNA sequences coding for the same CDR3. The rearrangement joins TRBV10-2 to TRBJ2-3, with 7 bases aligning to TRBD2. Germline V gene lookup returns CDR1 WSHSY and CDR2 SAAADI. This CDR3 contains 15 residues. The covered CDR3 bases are TGCGCCAGTAGTGGCGGGACTATTGGTACAGATACG. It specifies CASSGGTIGTDT. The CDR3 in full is CASSGGTIGTDTQYF.

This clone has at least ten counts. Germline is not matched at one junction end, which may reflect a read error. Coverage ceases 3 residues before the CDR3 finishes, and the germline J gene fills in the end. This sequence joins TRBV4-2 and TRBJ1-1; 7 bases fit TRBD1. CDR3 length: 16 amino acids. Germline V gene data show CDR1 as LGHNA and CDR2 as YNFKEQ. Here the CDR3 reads CASSKGVLQGGTEAFF. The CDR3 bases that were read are TGCGCCAGCAGTAAGGGCGTCCTGCAGGGGGGTACTGAA.

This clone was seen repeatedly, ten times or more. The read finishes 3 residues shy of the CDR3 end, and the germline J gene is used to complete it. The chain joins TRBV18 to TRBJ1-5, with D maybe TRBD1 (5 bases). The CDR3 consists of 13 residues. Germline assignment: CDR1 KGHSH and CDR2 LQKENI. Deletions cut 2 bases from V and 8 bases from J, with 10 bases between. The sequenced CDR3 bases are TGTGCCAGCTCACCAGCAGGGAGGGAGCCC. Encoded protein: CASSPAGREP. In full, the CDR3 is CASSPAGREPQHF.

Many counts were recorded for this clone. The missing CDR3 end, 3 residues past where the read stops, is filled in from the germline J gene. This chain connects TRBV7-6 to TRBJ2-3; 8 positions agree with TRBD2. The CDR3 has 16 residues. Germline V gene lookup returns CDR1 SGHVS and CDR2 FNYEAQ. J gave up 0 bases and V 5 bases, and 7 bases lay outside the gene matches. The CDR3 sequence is CASSPGGGTSTDTQYF. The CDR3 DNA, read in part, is TGTGCCAGCAGCCCCGGGGGGGGAACTAGCACAGATACG.

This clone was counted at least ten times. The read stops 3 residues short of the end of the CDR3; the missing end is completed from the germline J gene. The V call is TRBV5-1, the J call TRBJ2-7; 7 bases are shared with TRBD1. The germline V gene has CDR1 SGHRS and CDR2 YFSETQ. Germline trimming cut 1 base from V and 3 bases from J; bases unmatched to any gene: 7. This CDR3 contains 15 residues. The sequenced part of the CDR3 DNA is TGCGCCAGCAGCTTGCCCCGGGACAGTCACTACGAG. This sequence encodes CASSLPRDSHYE. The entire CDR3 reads CASSLPRDSHYEQYF.

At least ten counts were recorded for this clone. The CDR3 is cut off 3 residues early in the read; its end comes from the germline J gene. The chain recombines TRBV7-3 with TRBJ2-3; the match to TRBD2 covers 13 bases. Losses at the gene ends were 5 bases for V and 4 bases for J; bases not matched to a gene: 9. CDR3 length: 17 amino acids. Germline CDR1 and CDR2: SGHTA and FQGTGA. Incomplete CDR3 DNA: TGTGCCAGCAGCGGGGGACTAGCGGGACCCTGGGCAGATACG. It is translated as CASSGGLAGPWADT. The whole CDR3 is CASSGGLAGPWADTQYF.

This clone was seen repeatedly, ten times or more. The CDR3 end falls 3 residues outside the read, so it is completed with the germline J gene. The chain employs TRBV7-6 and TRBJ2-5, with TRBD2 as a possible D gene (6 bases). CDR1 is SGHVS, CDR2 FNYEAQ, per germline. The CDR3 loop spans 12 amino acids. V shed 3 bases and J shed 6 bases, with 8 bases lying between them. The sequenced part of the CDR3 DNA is TGTGCCAGCAGCTTTCGGGGGAAGACC. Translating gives CASSFRGKT. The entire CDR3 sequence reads CASSFRGKTQYF.

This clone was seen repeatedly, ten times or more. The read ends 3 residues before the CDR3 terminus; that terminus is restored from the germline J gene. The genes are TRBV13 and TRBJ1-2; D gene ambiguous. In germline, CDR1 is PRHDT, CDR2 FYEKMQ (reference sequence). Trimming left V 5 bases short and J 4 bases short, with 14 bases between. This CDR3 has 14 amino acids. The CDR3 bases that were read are TGTGCCAGCAGCCCACATCGATTTATCTATGGC. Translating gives CASSPHRFIYG. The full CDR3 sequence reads CASSPHRFIYGYTF.

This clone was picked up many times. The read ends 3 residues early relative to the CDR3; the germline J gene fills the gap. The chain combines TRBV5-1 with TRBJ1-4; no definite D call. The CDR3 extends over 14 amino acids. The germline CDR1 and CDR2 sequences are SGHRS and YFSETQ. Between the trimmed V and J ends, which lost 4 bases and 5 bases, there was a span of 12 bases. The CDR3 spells CASSPLTGNEKLFF. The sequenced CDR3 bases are TGCGCCAGCAGCCCCTTAACGGGGAATGAAAAA.

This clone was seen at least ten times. CDR3 DNA (partial): TGTGCCAGCAGTGGGACGGCTAGCGGGGGGGTTAATGAG. Translation gives CASSGTASGGVNE. The entire CDR3 protein reads CASSGTASGGVNEQFF. The chain is built from TRBV6-1 and TRBJ2-1; 12 bases are shared with TRBD2. With the read ending 3 residues before the CDR3 end, the germline J gene is used to fill in that end. This CDR3 has 16 amino acids. Germline CDR1 is MNHNS and CDR2 is SASEGT. V was pared by 4 bases and J by 7 bases, with 8 bases of the junction left unmatched.

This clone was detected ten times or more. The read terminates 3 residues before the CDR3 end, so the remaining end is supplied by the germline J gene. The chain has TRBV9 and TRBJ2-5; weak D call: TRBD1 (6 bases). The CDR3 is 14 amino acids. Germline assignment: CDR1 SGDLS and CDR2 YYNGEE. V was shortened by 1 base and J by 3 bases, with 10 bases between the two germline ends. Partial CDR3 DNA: TGTGCCAGCAGCGTAACCCCAGGGGAAGAGACC. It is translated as CASSVTPGEET. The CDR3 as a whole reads CASSVTPGEETQYF.

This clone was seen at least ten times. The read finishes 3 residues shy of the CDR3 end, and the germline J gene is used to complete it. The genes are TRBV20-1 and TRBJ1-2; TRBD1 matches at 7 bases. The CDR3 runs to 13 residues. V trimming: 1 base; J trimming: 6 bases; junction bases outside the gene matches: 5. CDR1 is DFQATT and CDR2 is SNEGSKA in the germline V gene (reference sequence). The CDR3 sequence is CSARVRGGHGYTF. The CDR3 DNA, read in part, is TGCAGTGCTAGAGTTAGAGGGGGCCATGGC.

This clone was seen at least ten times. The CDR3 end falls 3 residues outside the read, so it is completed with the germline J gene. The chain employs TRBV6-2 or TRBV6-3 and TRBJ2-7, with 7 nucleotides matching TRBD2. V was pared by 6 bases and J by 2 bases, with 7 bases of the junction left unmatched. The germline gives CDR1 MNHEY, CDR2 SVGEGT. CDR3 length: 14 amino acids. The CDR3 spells CASRPPSGTYEQYF. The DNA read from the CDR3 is TGTGCCAGCAGGCCCCCTAGCGGCACCTACGAG.

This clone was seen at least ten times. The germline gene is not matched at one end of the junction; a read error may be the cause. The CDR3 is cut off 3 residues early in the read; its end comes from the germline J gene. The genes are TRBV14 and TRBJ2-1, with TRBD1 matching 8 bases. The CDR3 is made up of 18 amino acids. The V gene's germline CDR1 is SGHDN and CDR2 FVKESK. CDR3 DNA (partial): TGTGCCAGCAGCCAAGAAGCGTGGGGGCAGGGGGCCTATAATGAG. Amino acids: CASSQEAWGQGAYNE. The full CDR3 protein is CASSQEAWGQGAYNEQFF.

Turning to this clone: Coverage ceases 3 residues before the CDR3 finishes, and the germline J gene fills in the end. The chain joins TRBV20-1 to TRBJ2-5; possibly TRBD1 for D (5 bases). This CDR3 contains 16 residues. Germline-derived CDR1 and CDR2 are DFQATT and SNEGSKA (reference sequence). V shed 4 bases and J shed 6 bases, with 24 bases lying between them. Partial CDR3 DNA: TGCAGTGCTACATCCCCGACAGTCGTCAGCAATAAGACC. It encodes CSATSPTVVSNKT. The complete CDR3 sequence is CSATSPTVVSNKTQYF.

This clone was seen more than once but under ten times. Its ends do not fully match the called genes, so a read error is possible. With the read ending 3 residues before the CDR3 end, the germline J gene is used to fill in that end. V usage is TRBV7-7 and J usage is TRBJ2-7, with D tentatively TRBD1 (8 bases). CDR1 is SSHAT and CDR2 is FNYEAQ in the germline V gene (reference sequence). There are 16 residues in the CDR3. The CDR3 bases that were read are TGTGCTAGCAGCTTAGGCAACAGGGGGGGGACCTACGAG. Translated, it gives CASSLGNRGGTYE. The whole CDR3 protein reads CASSLGNRGGTYEQYF. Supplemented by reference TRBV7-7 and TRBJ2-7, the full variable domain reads GAGVSQSPRYKVTKRGQDVTLRCDPISSHATLYWYQQALGQGPEFLTYFNYEAQPDKSGLPSDRFSAERPEGSISTLTIQRTEQRDSAMYRCASSLGNRGGTYEQYFGPGTRLTVT.

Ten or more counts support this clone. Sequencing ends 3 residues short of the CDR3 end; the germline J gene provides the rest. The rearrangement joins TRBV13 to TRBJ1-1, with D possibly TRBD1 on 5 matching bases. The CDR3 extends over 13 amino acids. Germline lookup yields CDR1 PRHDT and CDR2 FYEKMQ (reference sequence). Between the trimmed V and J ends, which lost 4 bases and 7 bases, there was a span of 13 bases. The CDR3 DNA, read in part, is TGTGCCAGCAGCTCCGCCGGGGGGATTGAA. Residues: CASSSAGGIE. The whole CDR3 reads CASSSAGGIEAFF.

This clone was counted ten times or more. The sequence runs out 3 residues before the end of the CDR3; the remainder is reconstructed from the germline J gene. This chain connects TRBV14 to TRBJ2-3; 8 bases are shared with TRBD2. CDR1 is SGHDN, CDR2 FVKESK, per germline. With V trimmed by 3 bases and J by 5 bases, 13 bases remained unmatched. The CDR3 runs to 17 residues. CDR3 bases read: TGTGCCAGCAGCCATCCGTTGGGACTAGGAGGGGGAGATACG. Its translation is CASSHPLGLGGGDT. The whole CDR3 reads CASSHPLGLGGGDTQYF. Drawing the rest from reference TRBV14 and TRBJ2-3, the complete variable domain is EAGVTQFPSHSVIEKGQTVTLRCDPISGHDNLYWYRRVMGKEIKFLLHFVKESKQDESGMPNNRFLAERTGGTYSTLKVQPAELEDSGVYFCASSHPLGLGGGDTQYFGPGTRLTVL.

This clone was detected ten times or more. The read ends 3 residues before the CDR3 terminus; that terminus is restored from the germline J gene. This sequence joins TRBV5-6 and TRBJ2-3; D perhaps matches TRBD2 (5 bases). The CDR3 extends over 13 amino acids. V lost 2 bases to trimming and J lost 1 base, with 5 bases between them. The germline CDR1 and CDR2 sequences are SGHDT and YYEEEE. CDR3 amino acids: CASSFSGTDTQYF. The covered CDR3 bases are TGTGCCAGCAGCTTTAGCGGCACAGATACG.

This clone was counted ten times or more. The sequenced CDR3 bases are TGTGCCAGTAGTGGCAAGCGGCCGCGAGGCTACAATGAG. Translated: CASSGKRPRGYNE. The entire CDR3 protein is CASSGKRPRGYNEQFF. The V and J genes are TRBV19 and TRBJ2-1, with D maybe TRBD2 (5 bases). From the germline J gene comes the end of the CDR3, since the read stops 3 residues before it. Germline CDR1 and CDR2: LNHDA and SQIVND (reference sequence). V was cut by 5 bases and J by 3 bases, with 17 bases left in between. The CDR3 is 16 amino acids.

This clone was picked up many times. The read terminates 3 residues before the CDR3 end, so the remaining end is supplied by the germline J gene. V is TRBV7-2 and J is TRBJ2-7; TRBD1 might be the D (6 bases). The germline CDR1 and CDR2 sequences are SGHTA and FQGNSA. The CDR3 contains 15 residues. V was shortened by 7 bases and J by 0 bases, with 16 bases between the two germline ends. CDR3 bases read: TGTGCCAGCACTTTTTACAGGGTCTCCTCCTACGAG. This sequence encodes CASTFYRVSSYE. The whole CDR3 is CASTFYRVSSYEQYF.